The 11 T cell receptor beta chains reported below all come from one sample, sequenced in a study of OX40 agonist ivuxolimab in advanced cancers. TCRdb's table, derived via immunoSEQ multiplex PCR, lists solely in-frame clones and lacks some. The sample includes 55,000 to 60,000 clones, approximately 75% of them seen just once. The sequences come from CD4+ or CD8+ T cells sorted from blood, collected in a trial of the OX40 agonist ivuxolimab. The receptors were gathered from an adult with an advanced solid tumor such as melanoma, head and neck, liver or kidney cancer.

The V gene is TRBV4-1, the J gene TRBJ2-1; D remains ambiguous. Trimming left V 2 bases short and J 4 bases short, with 6 bases between. This CDR3 contains 13 residues. Germline V gives CDR1 MGHRA, CDR2 YSYEKL. The CDR3 sequence: CASSQNPYNEQFF. The DNA for the CDR3 is TGCGCCAGCAGCCAAAACCCTTACAATGAGCAGTTCTTC.

The chain joins TRBV5-1 to TRBJ2-3; the match to TRBD2 covers 10 bases. The germline V gene has CDR1 SGHRS and CDR2 YFSETQ. This CDR3 spans 16 amino acids. J gave up 1 base and V 3 bases, and 5 bases lay outside the gene matches. CDR3 coding DNA: TGCGCCAGCAGCTGGGCCGGGACTAGCGGCACAGATACGCAGTATTTT. It yields the protein CASSWAGTSGTDTQYF. The full variable domain, its missing parts supplied by reference TRBV5-1 and TRBJ2-3, is KAGVTQTPRYLIKTRGQQVTLSCSPISGHRSVSWYQQTPGQGLQFLFEYFSETQRNKGNFPGRFSGRQFSNSRSEMNVSTLELGDSALYLCASSWAGTSGTDTQYFGPGTRLTVL.

This clone was seen just once. The rearrangement links TRBV6-5 to TRBJ1-6; no definite D call. The germline V gene has CDR1 MNHEY and CDR2 SVGAGI. The CDR3 runs to 14 residues. Trimming left V 5 bases short and J 2 bases short, with 7 bases between. DNA of the CDR3: TGTGCCAGCAGTCCCCGGACCTATAATTCACCCCTCCACTTT. Amino acids: CASSPRTYNSPLHF.

The V gene is TRBV29-1, the J gene TRBJ1-4, with D unclear. Germline CDR1 SQVTM, CDR2 ANQGSEA. The V end was cut by 3 bases, the J end by 8 bases, with 13 bases between. The CDR3 consists of 13 residues. The CDR3 sequence is CSVEGGSEEKLFF. In nucleotides, the CDR3 is TGCAGCGTTGAGGGAGGGAGTGAAGAAAAACTGTTTTTT.

The chain uses TRBV5-6 and TRBJ2-6; D gene uncertain. Trimming pared 1 base from V and 2 bases from J, leaving 10 bases between. CDR3 length equals 16 residues. Germline V gene sequence: CDR1 SGHDT, CDR2 YYEEEE. The CDR3: CASSLRLSAGANVLTF. The DNA of the CDR3 is TGTGCCAGCAGCTTGAGATTAAGTGCTGGGGCCAACGTCCTGACTTTC.

The rearrangement joins TRBV2 to TRBJ2-5, with TRBD2 matching 9 bases. The CDR3 length is 13 residues. Trimming removed 7 bases from V and 5 bases from J; junction bases left unmatched: 5. The germline gives CDR1 SNHLY, CDR2 FYNNEI. The CDR3: CASTSGGPETQYF. The CDR3 nucleotides are TGTGCCAGCACAAGCGGGGGGCCGGAGACCCAGTACTTC.

This chain joins TRBV5-1 and TRBJ1-6, with a tentative D call TRBD1 (6 bases). CDR1 is SGHRS, CDR2 YFSETQ, per germline. V was clipped by 4 bases and J by 9 bases, with 20 bases between them. There are 16 residues in the CDR3. The CDR3 DNA follows: TGCGCCAGCAGCACAACCGGTGGGCAGGGGAGTTCACCCCTCCACTTT. Amino acid sequence: CASSTTGGQGSSPLHF.

The table lists this clone with a count of one. This chain uses TRBV18 with TRBJ2-1; D gene unclear. V was clipped by 3 bases and J by 4 bases, with 19 bases between them. Germline CDR1 and CDR2: KGHSH and LQKENI. This CDR3 region has 17 residues. The CDR3 region is CASSPTVPHRSYNEQFF. The CDR3 DNA reads as TGTGCCAGCTCACCTACTGTTCCCCACCGGTCTTACAATGAGCAGTTCTTC.

The rearrangement uses TRBV6-1 and TRBJ1-3; D unresolved. The V end was cut by 3 bases, the J end by 0 bases, with 12 bases between. Germline CDR1 MNHNS, CDR2 SASEGT. The CDR3 is 16 residues long. CDR3 sequence (DNA): TGTGCCAGCAGTGAGCAGGTTCCTAGCTCTGGAAACACCATATATTTT. This codes for CASSEQVPSSGNTIYF.

CDR3 protein: CASSFLDEQYF. The CDR3 region has the DNA TGTGCCAGCAGCTTTCTAGACGAGCAGTACTTC. The chain joins TRBV7-2 to TRBJ2-7; D is unresolved. Germline-derived CDR1 and CDR2 are SGHTA and FQGNSA. The germline V and J ends were trimmed by 3 bases and 5 bases, with 5 bases remaining between them. This CDR3 has 11 residues.

CDR3 sequence (DNA): TGCGCCAGCAGCAAGGACGTGAATAGCTATGGCTACACCTTC. Residues: CASSKDVNSYGYTF. The chain is built from TRBV4-1 and TRBJ1-2; D is unclear. V lost 5 bases and J 4 bases, leaving 14 bases between the germline ends. The CDR3 runs 14 residues. The germline V gene has CDR1 MGHRA and CDR2 YSYEKL.